Each of the 17 T cell receptor beta chains below was sequenced from the same sample in a study of blood T cells in healthy people across ages (dated by TCRdb to 2013 to 2016). Libraries were constructed by 5' RACE. Sequencing took place on an Illumina HiSeq 2500. The second PCR ran for about 7 to 11 cycles and used a J-beta primer mix along with a sample-barcoded 5' primer. In TCRdb, the public reads were trimmed at Q25 with fastp and aligned with MiXCR, with productive beta chains retained. CDR3 protein sequences are deduplicated, and each keeps its most common genes and DNA. The sample records some 760,000 distinct CDR3 sequences, about 25% of which are singletons. Together, the top ten hold around 3.6% of the sample. The sample also formed part of further work on T cells of mothers and their children.

What was sequenced was blood. The receptors derive from a boy younger than 18 in good health.

The chain combines TRBV5-1 with TRBJ2-7; D may match TRBD1 or TRBD2 (6 bases each). The CDR3 consists of 14 residues. Germline V lookup: CDR1 SGHRS, CDR2 YFSETQ. V was shortened by 3 bases and J by 4 bases, with 14 bases between the two germline ends. CDR3 protein: CASSSGDIQYEQYF. In DNA form, the CDR3 reads TGCGCCAGCAGCTCGGGGGACATTCAGTACGAGCAGTACTTC.

This clonotype has a handful of counts. Relative to the germline gene, one junction end is altered; a read error may explain this. DNA of the CDR3: TGTACCAGCAGTTTGAGTGAGTTCACAGATACGCAGTATTTT. Protein: CTSSLSEFTDTQYF. The J gene is TRBJ2-3, the V gene TRBV27; D gene unclear. Germline CDR1 and CDR2: MNHEY and SMNVEV (reference sequence). The length of the CDR3 is 14 residues.

Only a few counts were recorded for this clonotype. The J gene is TRBJ1-2, the V gene TRBV20-1; D not certain. The ends were cut back, 0 bases at V and 5 bases at J, with 13 bases in the middle. The CDR3 sequence is 14 residues long. CDR1 is DFQATT, CDR2 SNEGSKA, per germline (reference sequence). The CDR3 region is CSARDLTGLYGYTF. DNA for the CDR3: TGCAGTGCTAGAGATCTGACGGGCTTGTATGGCTACACCTTC.

This clonotype was found a few times. The chain links TRBV7-9 to TRBJ1-2, with TRBD1 matching over 10 bases. The CDR3 contains 15 residues. With V trimmed by 3 bases and J by 4 bases, 5 bases remained unmatched. Germline assignment: CDR1 SEHNR and CDR2 FQNEAQ (reference sequence). The chain's CDR3 is CASSLETGGSYGYTF. CDR3 in DNA: TGTGCCAGCAGCTTGGAGACAGGGGGCAGCTATGGCTACACCTTC. Filled out from reference TRBV7-9 and TRBJ1-2, the complete variable domain reads DTGVSQNPRHKITKRGQNVTFRCDPISEHNRLYWYRQTLGQGPEFLTYFQNEAQLEKSRLLSDRFSAERPKGSFSTLEIQRTEQGDSAMYLCASSLETGGSYGYTFGSGTRLTVV.

This chain links TRBV6-4 with TRBJ2-1, with TRBD2 matching over 7 bases. This CDR3 is 15 amino acids long. V was pared by 0 bases and J by 2 bases, with 1 base of the junction left unmatched. CDR1 and CDR2 from the germline V gene are MRHNA and SNTAGT. CDR3 bases: TGTGCCAGCAGTGACTCGGGAGGGCCCTACAATGAGCAGTTCTTC. Translating gives CASSDSGGPYNEQFF.

A few counts support this clonotype. This chain uses TRBV14 with TRBJ2-3; D not certain. Per germline, CDR1 SGHDN and CDR2 FVKESK. Between the trimmed V and J ends, which lost 0 bases and 8 bases, there was a span of 9 bases. This CDR3 region has 13 residues. CDR3 protein: CASSQDTRATQYF. The CDR3, as DNA: TGTGCCAGCAGCCAAGATACAAGGGCTACGCAGTATTTT. The complete variable domain, with remaining parts taken from reference TRBV14 and TRBJ2-3, reads EAGVTQFPSHSVIEKGQTVTLRCDPISGHDNLYWYRRVMGKEIKFLLHFVKESKQDESGMPNNRFLAERTGGTYSTLKVQPAELEDSGVYFCASSQDTRATQYFGPGTRLTVL.

This clonotype was recorded a few times. This rearrangement joins TRBV11-2 to TRBJ1-2; possibly TRBD1 for D (6 bases). V lost 5 bases to trimming and J lost 4 bases, with 17 bases between them. The germline CDR1 and CDR2 sequences are SGHAT and FQNNGV. The CDR3 totals 15 residues. The CDR3 sequence: CASSPTVQGSYGYTF. CDR3 nucleotide sequence: TGTGCCAGCAGCCCCACTGTACAGGGATCCTATGGCTACACCTTC.

This clonotype was counted between two and nine times. The V call is TRBV6-2 or TRBV6-3, the J call TRBJ2-7; D is unclear. Germline lookup yields CDR1 MNHEY and CDR2 SVGEGT. The CDR3 is 11 amino acids. The V end was cut by 6 bases, the J end by 6 bases, with 9 bases between. CDR3 loop: CASRDPSEQYF. The CDR3 nucleotides read TGTGCCAGCAGGGATCCTTCCGAGCAGTACTTC.

This chain connects TRBV6-5 to TRBJ2-1; either TRBD1 or TRBD2 may fit D (5 bases each). This CDR3 contains 12 residues. Germline V gene lookup returns CDR1 MNHEY and CDR2 SVGAGI. Deletions cut 6 bases from V and 8 bases from J, with 11 bases between. In DNA form, the CDR3 reads TGTGCCAGCAGCCGACGAGGGGATGAGCAGTTCTTC. As protein: CASSRRGDEQFF.

The chain links TRBV5-1 to TRBJ2-5; TRBD1 aligns across 10 bases. CDR1 SGHRS and CDR2 YFSETQ come from the germline V gene. V trimming: 3 bases; J trimming: 5 bases; junction bases outside the gene matches: 10. The CDR3 has 16 residues. The CDR3 sequence is CASSSSLTGGKETQYF. The CDR3 nucleotides are TGCGCCAGCAGCTCTTCCTTGACAGGGGGCAAGGAGACCCAGTACTTC.

The V call is TRBV5-1, the J call TRBJ1-1, with 7 bases aligning to TRBD1. The CDR3 runs 12 residues. After removal of 3 bases from V and 11 bases from J, the junction contained 7 bases not matched to a gene. CDR1 is SGHRS, CDR2 YFSETQ, per germline. For the CDR3, the DNA is TGCGCCAGCAGCTCTGGGACAGTCAACGCTTTCTTT. This encodes CASSSGTVNAFF.

V gene TRBV29-1 combines with J gene TRBJ2-4, with D possibly being TRBD1 (6 bases). The CDR3 contains 12 residues. Germline CDR1 SQVTM, CDR2 ANQGSEA. Trimming removed 8 bases from V and 3 bases from J, with 11 bases in between. This CDR3 reads CSHRDDKNIQYF. The CDR3 DNA sequence: TGCAGCCACAGGGATGACAAAAACATTCAGTACTTC.

The chain uses TRBV5-1 and TRBJ2-5; TRBD2 is a possible D gene (6 bases). The CDR3 totals 15 residues. The V and J ends lost 0 bases and 1 base respectively, with 10 bases between them. The germline CDR1 and CDR2 sequences are SGHRS and YFSETQ. The CDR3 loop is CASSLVGLGQETQYF. The CDR3 coding sequence is TGCGCCAGCAGCTTGGTGGGACTCGGCCAAGAGACCCAGTACTTC.

This clonotype has only one observation. The chain recombines TRBV11-2 with TRBJ2-7; possible D gene TRBD2, 6 bases. Germline CDR1 SGHAT, CDR2 FQNNGV. CDR3 length equals 17 residues. V dropped 3 bases and J dropped 0 bases, with 18 bases sitting between them. In nucleotides, the CDR3 is TGTGCCAGCAGCTTGTTCCGGGCGGGAAAGAGCTCCTACGAGCAGTACTTC. Translation gives CASSLFRAGKSSYEQYF.

This clonotype was seen a handful of times. The CDR3 spells CASSPADLRGYTF. In DNA, the CDR3 is TGTGCCAGCTCACCGGCCGACCTTCGTGGCTACACCTTC. The V gene is TRBV18, the J gene TRBJ1-2; D unresolved. This CDR3 has 13 residues. V was clipped by 3 bases and J by 7 bases, with 12 bases between them. The germline CDR1 and CDR2 sequences are KGHSH and LQKENI.

J is TRBJ2-3 and V is TRBV14; a weak D match, TRBD1 (5 bases). The CDR3 extends over 15 amino acids. V was shortened by 1 base and J by 2 bases, with 10 bases between the two germline ends. CDR1 is SGHDN, CDR2 FVKESK, per germline. This chain's CDR3 is CASSQAAGITDTQYF. Here the CDR3 DNA reads TGTGCCAGCAGCCAAGCGGCAGGGATCACAGATACGCAGTATTTT.

This clonotype has a handful of counts. The chain recombines TRBV7-6 with TRBJ2-3; 7 bases are a match to TRBD1. With V trimmed by 5 bases and J by 2 bases, 4 bases remained unmatched. This CDR3 spans 14 amino acids. Germline assignment: CDR1 SGHVS and CDR2 FNYEAQ. In DNA, the CDR3 is TGTGCCAGCAGCGTAGACAGGGACACAGATACGCAGTATTTT. This encodes CASSVDRDTDTQYF.